One sample yielded the 8 T cell receptor beta chains listed below, sequenced in a study of cytomegalovirus exposure and HLA in healthy donors. The study ran its PCR with 60 Vbeta and 13 Jbeta primers. Profiling relied on immunoSEQ multiplex PCR, and the TCRdb table lists in-frame clones only, not all of them. The sample holds 160,000 or so clones, approximately 72% seen once. Specimen: PBMCs. The source of these receptors is a human donor in good health.

The J gene is TRBJ2-1, the V gene TRBV30; 8 nucleotides agree with TRBD1. The CDR3 loop spans 17 amino acids. Trimming removed 2 bases from V and 6 bases from J; junction bases left unmatched: 15. Germline CDR1 is GTSNPN and CDR2 is SVGIG (reference sequence). CDR3 amino acids: CAWSPLSAGGLINEQFF. DNA of the CDR3: TGTGCCTGGAGTCCCCTTTCGGCAGGGGGCTTAATCAATGAGCAGTTCTTC.

This clone was seen only a few times. The chain employs TRBV14 and TRBJ2-5; 10 positions match TRBD2. This CDR3 has 15 residues. V lost 1 base to trimming and J lost 3 bases; unmatched junction nucleotides: 2. Germline V gene sequence: CDR1 SGHDN, CDR2 FVKESK. The CDR3 nucleotides are TGTGCCAGCAGCCAAGCCCTAGCGGGGGAAGAGACCCAGTACTTC. Translating gives CASSQALAGEETQYF.

This chain connects TRBV16 to TRBJ2-5; possibly TRBD2 for D (6 bases). Trimming took off 4 bases at V and 4 bases at J, with 31 bases between the two ends. Germline loops: CDR1 KGHSY, CDR2 FQNENV. The CDR3 runs 20 residues. The CDR3 is CASSRRVGGGFPLRRETQYF. The CDR3 region has the DNA TGTGCCAGCAGCCGAAGGGTGGGTGGGGGGTTTCCACTTCGACGAGAGACCCAGTACTTC.

The CDR3 bases are TGTGCTTGTACCCCGGGGTCGGCTAACTATGGCTACACCTTC. Amino acids: CACTPGSANYGYTF. The chain combines TRBV19 with TRBJ1-2; D not certain. The CDR3 is 14 residues long. Looked up from germline, CDR1 is LNHDA and CDR2 is SQIVND (reference sequence).

The chain is built from TRBV14 and TRBJ2-1; D is uncertain. V lost 0 bases to trimming and J lost 8 bases, with 8 bases between them. The CDR3 runs to 13 residues. CDR1 SGHDN and CDR2 FVKESK come from the germline V gene. The CDR3 protein is CASSQDPRDEQFF. CDR3 DNA sequence: TGTGCCAGCAGCCAAGATCCCCGGGATGAGCAGTTCTTC.

J is TRBJ2-3 and V is TRBV2; D unresolved. The V end lost 8 bases, the J end lost 2 bases, and 5 bases lay between the germline ends. This CDR3 contains 11 residues. Per the germline V gene, CDR1 is SNHLY and CDR2 is FYNNEI. For the CDR3, the DNA is TGTGCCAGCCTTTACACAGATACGCAGTATTTT. It is translated as CASLYTDTQYF.

The chain has TRBV5-1 and TRBJ2-2, with a weak D call TRBD1 (5 bases). Germline CDR1 and CDR2: SGHRS and YFSETQ. This CDR3 is built from 14 residues. Trimming took 4 bases from V and 1 from J, leaving 8 bases between them. Written as DNA, the CDR3 is TGCGCCAGCAGCCCTGGACAGAACACCGGGGAGCTGTTTTTT. Translation: CASSPGQNTGELFF. The whole variable domain, filled in from reference TRBV5-1 and TRBJ2-2, reads KAGVTQTPRYLIKTRGQQVTLSCSPISGHRSVSWYQQTPGQGLQFLFEYFSETQRNKGNFPGRFSGRQFSNSRSEMNVSTLELGDSALYLCASSPGQNTGELFFGEGSRLTVL.

This chain joins TRBV18 and TRBJ2-7; D call uncertain. The germline V gene has CDR1 KGHSH and CDR2 LQKENI. Trimming left V 3 bases short and J 1 base short, with 10 bases between. The CDR3 spans 14 residues. The chain's CDR3 is CASSPDKASYEQYF. CDR3 DNA: TGTGCCAGCTCACCTGACAAGGCTTCCTACGAGCAGTACTTC.